This TCR beta chain was observed in a study of T cells in Graves' hyperthyroidism and ophthalmopathy (dated by TCRdb to the late 2010s). Concerning the study at large: Peripheral blood samples were taken at initial diagnosis, before any treatment was given. Following sampling, methimazole starting at 30 mg daily was given to hyperthyroidism patients, and high-dose intravenous methylprednisolone was given to ophthalmopathy patients. A discovery cohort of around 100 patients, roughly 43 with Graves' ophthalmopathy and approximately 60 with stable Graves' hyperthyroidism, was used to find distinguishing TCR V-J signatures. The study also compared thyroid tissue and blood T-cell repertoires from several Graves' hyperthyroidism patients. The paper describes TCR Vbeta CDR3 sequencing of some 130 peripheral blood samples, made up of 43 ophthalmopathy patients, 70 to 80 hyperthyroidism patients and some 17 progressor patients. An independent validation cohort of around 19 hyperthyroidism patients and about 15 patients who later progressed to ophthalmopathy tested prospective prediction of ophthalmopathy. The roughly 100 discovery patients were randomly divided into training and test sets at a 7:3 ratio.

This clonotype has more than one count but fewer than ten. Its target antigen remains unknown. Per-nucleotide qualities are absent, and no much larger clonotype sits a single base away. Here is what the overall study found, with its caveats: A 13 V-J signature model separated ophthalmopathy from stable hyperthyroidism, with roughly 88% sensitivity and 81.08% specificity in cross-validation and 80%/75% in testing. In validation, progression to ophthalmopathy was predicted by the model with roughly 69% sensitivity and around 76% specificity, a median of around 5.9 months before onset. No statistical method was used to set the sample size in advance, and investigators knew the group allocation. Most expanded thyroid clonotypes (frequency above 0.001) were also found in blood, which suggests that blood repertoires may mirror thyroid immune responses.

The CDR3 measures 15 amino acids from cysteine to phenylalanine. Of all the DNA, just the CDR3 is kept, 45 bases in frame from base 1. The V end gives up 1 base and the J end 7 bases, leaving 9 bases in the junction not matched to a gene. CDR1 and CDR2 are read off the germline V gene as SGHTA and FQGNSA. In the ophthalmopathy patients, disease was moderately to severely active, with a Clinical Activity Score of 3 or more, a NOSPECS grade of 4 or more, and a duration of less than 3 months. Any patient with an uncontrolled infection, another autoimmune disease, pregnancy or lactation was excluded. Diagnoses relied on clinical symptoms, serum thyroxine and TRAb, thyroid ultrasound and orbital computed tomography. PBMCs were separated from under 12 ml of fresh peripheral blood using Ficoll-Paque density gradient centrifugation. Total RNA was extracted with Trizol reagent, and quality was checked on an Agilent 2100 Bioanalyzer.

The TCR beta CDR3 regions were amplified from the RNA transcripts. The TCR CDR3 was subjected to a first round of RT-PCR using the HTBI primer set and the Qiagen OneStep RT-PCR kit. Libraries were constructed in a second round of multiplex PCR, after which size selection and purification were carried out. The libraries were sequenced on an Illumina HiSeq2000 using paired-end 100 bp reads. In the authors' own workflow: SOAPnuke was used to process the raw data, removing reads that contained adapters or uncalled bases, had a mean Phred below 15, or lacked an exact match to the constant primer or identifier. High-quality paired reads were merged with COPE v1.2.5, and unique nucleotide sequences were defined as clonotypes. MiTCR v1.1 was used to align the clonotypes against IMGT TRBV, TRBD and TRBJ reference segments. The analysis included only V-J combinations with a frequency above 0.0001, which together covered approximately 99% of the repertoires. The TCS score was defined as the ratio of F50 (clonal expansion) to E x V (chaos), calculated using BLOSUM62-based TCRdist between CDR3 peptides within each V-J. Welch's t-statistics and random forest reduced fewer than 550 V-J features to some 14, which were used in a naive Bayes classifier (R e1071). The public reads were run again by TCRdb, first through fastp at Q25 and then through MiXCR, and only productive beta chains were kept. Each record represents a unique CDR3 protein, reported with the most common genes and DNA among its rows. The V and J calls, along with clone size, are taken from TCRdb and not from the paper's own processing. The sample includes 500,000 or so distinct CDR3 sequences, with approximately 16% observed a single time. Clones ranked in the top ten supply 25% to 30% of the sample.

The V and J genes are TRBV7-2 and TRBJ2-5; 7 central bases correspond to TRBD2. The receptor's source is a woman in her twenties or thirties with Graves' ophthalmopathy. Sequencing input: blood. The DNA is as follows: TGTGCCAGCAGCTTAGGGGGACCCCGCGGGGGGACCCAGTACTTC. The resulting protein is CASSLGGPRGGTQYF.